This TCR beta chain was found in a study of T cells in Graves' hyperthyroidism and ophthalmopathy (dated 2019 in TCRdb). For context, the study as a whole: To identify distinguishing TCR V-J signatures, a discovery cohort of about 100 patients was used, comprising 43 with Graves' ophthalmopathy and some 57 with stable Graves' hyperthyroidism. Whether ophthalmopathy could be predicted prospectively was tested in an independent validation cohort made up of under 20 hyperthyroidism patients plus 17 patients who later progressed to ophthalmopathy. The 75 to 100 discovery patients were divided at random into training and test sets in a 7:3 ratio. Thyroid tissue and blood T-cell repertoires from several Graves' hyperthyroidism patients were also compared in the study. Once sampling was done, hyperthyroidism patients were given methimazole at a starting dose of 30 mg daily, whereas ophthalmopathy patients were given high-dose intravenous methylprednisolone. According to the paper, TCR Vbeta CDR3 sequencing was carried out on about 140 peripheral blood samples, which came from 40 to 45 ophthalmopathy, around 75 hyperthyroidism and about 17 progressor patients. The paper's findings and limits, for the study overall: In validation, the model predicted progression to ophthalmopathy with about 71% sensitivity and about 72% specificity, a median of 6.5 months before onset. A model built on a 13 V-J signature distinguished ophthalmopathy from stable hyperthyroidism, reaching about 89% sensitivity and about 81% specificity in cross-validation and 80%/75% in testing. Sample size was not statistically predetermined, and blinding of investigators to group allocation was not performed. Most expanded thyroid clonotypes (frequency above 0.001) were also detected in blood, a finding suggesting that blood repertoires may reflect thyroid immune responses.

Graves' hyperthyroidism was defined as stable when no progression to ophthalmopathy occurred over 18 months of follow-up. Hyperthyroidism patients were aged 18 to 65 years and newly diagnosed, with disease duration of less than 2 months. Patients with uncontrolled infections, other autoimmune diseases, pregnancy or lactation were excluded. Diagnoses relied on clinical symptoms, serum thyroxine and TRAb, thyroid ultrasound and orbital computed tomography. Total RNA was extracted with Trizol reagent, and quality was checked on an Agilent 2100 Bioanalyzer. Its CDR3 holds 13 amino acids, cysteine through phenylalanine. Just the 39-base CDR3 DNA is kept, in frame starting at base 1. Looking up the germline V gene yields CDR1 SGHTA and CDR2 FQGNSA. V sheds 11 bases and J sheds 7 bases, leaving 17 bases between their ends. The TCR beta CDR3 regions were amplified from the RNA transcripts. The TCR CDR3 was subjected to a first round of RT-PCR using the HTBI primer set and the Qiagen OneStep RT-PCR kit. A second multiplex PCR round built the libraries, followed by size selection and purification. Paired-end sequencing of the libraries was performed with 100 bp reads on an Illumina HiSeq2000. As for how the authors treated the data: SOAPnuke was used to process the raw data, removing reads that contained adapters or uncalled bases, had a mean Phred below 15, or lacked an exact match to the constant primer or identifier. High-quality paired reads were merged with COPE v1.2.5, and unique nucleotide sequences were defined as clonotypes. Clonotypes were aligned to IMGT TRBV, TRBD and TRBJ reference segments using MiTCR v1.1. Analysis was restricted to V-J combinations with a frequency above 0.0001, which covered 98% to 99.2% of repertoires. The TCS score was defined as the ratio of F50 (clonal expansion) to E x V (chaos), calculated using BLOSUM62-based TCRdist between CDR3 peptides within each V-J. Welch's t-statistics and random forest reduced several hundred V-J features to roughly 13, which were used in a naive Bayes classifier (R e1071). The similarity between thyroid and blood repertoires was quantified using the Morisita-Horn index. The public reads were reprocessed in TCRdb via fastp at Q25 and MiXCR, keeping in-frame beta chains. Every entry covers one CDR3 protein and lists the most common genes and DNA from its rows. TCRdb assigned the V and J calls; the authors' analysis was not used. The sample includes around 580,000 distinct CDR3 sequences, with 35% to 55% observed a single time. Jointly, the top ten make up about 7.8% of the sample.

This clonotype was picked up many times. No cognate antigen has been identified for it. Base qualities are missing; no much larger clone stands one base away. This sequence originates from a young woman with Graves' hyperthyroidism. The specimen sequenced was peripheral blood or thyroid tissue (not recorded which). The sequence joins TRBV7-2 to TRBJ1-4, with TRBD1 as a weak D call on 5 bases. The nucleotide sequence is TGTGCCGTTTCCGGGACCTGGGGTGAAAAACTGTTTTTT. Translation gives CAVSGTWGEKLFF.